This TCR beta chain was documented in a study of T-cell reconstitution after alpha-beta-depleted transplantation in children. The TCRbeta library incorporated unique molecular identifiers. In TCRdb, the PCR reads were re-called with MiXCR into one record per CDR3 protein. The repertoire holds 120,000 to 150,000 distinct CDR3 sequences, with around 10% as singletons. Overall study findings and caveats: There were some patients whose high TCRbeta diversity at day 60 came from surviving recipient T cells and thymic progenitors. There were reportedly several hundred expanded graft clones from which alpha-beta T cells came about two months after transplant.

Germline V lookup: CDR1 ENHRY, CDR2 SYGVKD. The CDR3 covers 14 residues. Trimming pared 2 bases from V and 0 bases from J, leaving 5 bases between. On this clonotype itself: The antigen is not known.

This sequence was found in a female patient between 2 and 15 years old who had a stem cell transplant for congenital amegakaryocytic thrombocytopenia, so the T cells may come from the graft donor. The sample consisted of PBMCs, mostly from graft donor cells, taken 180 days after TCRalphabeta/CD19-depleted stem cell transplant. This rearrangement joins TRBV10-3 to TRBJ2-4, with D possibly matching TRBD2 (5 bases). CDR3 in DNA: TGTGCCATCAGTGAGGGACTAGCCAAAAACATTCAGTACTTC. It translates to CAISEGLAKNIQYF.